This T cell receptor beta chain comes out of a study of blood T cell repertoires in COVID-19. Turning to the study itself: The study drew acute and convalescent COVID-19 samples from the United States, Italy and Spain.

The method was immunoSEQ multiplex PCR; TCRdb's version includes in-frame clones alone and lacks a portion of them. The sample contains about 87,000 clones, over 80% of which appear only once. V trimming: 6 bases; J trimming: 6 bases; junction bases outside the gene matches: 7. CDR1 and CDR2 (germline): MNHEY, SVGAGI. This CDR3 spans 14 amino acids. This clone was picked up a small number of times. The clonotype originates from a woman in her sixties or seventies with acute or convalescent COVID-19. Source material: peripheral blood. The rearrangement links TRBV6-5 to TRBJ1-2, with 10 bases aligning to TRBD1. CDR3 region: CASSWDRGGHGYTF. The CDR3 DNA reads as TGTGCCAGCAGCTGGGACAGGGGTGGGCATGGCTACACCTTC.